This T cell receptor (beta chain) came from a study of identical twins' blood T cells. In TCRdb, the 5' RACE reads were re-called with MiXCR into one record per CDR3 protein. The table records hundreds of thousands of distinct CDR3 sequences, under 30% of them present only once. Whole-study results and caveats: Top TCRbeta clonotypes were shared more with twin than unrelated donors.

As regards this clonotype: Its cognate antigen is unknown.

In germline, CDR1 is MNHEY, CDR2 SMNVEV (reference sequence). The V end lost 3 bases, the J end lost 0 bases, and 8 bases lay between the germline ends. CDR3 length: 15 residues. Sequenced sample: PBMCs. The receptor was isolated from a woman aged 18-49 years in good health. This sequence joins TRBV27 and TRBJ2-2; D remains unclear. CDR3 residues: CASSFGPANTGELFF. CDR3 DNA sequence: TGTGCCAGCAGTTTTGGTCCTGCGAACACCGGGGAGCTGTTTTTT.